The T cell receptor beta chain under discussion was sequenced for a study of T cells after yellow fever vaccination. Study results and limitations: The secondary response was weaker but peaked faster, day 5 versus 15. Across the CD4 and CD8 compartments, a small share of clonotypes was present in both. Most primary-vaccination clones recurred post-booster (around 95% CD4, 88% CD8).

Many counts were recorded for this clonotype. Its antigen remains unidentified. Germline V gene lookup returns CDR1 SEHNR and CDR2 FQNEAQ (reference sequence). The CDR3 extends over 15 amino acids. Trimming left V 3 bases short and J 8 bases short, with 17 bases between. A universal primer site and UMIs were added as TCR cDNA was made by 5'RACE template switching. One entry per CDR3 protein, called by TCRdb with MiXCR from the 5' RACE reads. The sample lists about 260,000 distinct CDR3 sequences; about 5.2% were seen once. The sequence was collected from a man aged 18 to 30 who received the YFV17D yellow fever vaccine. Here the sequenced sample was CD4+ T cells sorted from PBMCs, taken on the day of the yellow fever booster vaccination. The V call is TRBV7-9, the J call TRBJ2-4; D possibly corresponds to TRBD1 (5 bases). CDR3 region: CASSFEEQVLDIQYF. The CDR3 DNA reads TGTGCCAGCAGCTTCGAAGAACAGGTCCTTGACATTCAGTACTTC.